This T cell receptor (beta chain) was observed in a study of blood T cell repertoires in COVID-19. The V gene end was trimmed by 0 bases and the J gene end by 6 bases; junction bases not matched to a gene: 8. This CDR3 spans 15 amino acids. In germline, CDR1 is MNHNS, CDR2 SASEGT. Source study methods: Reference gene primer amplification gave nucleated cell count estimates. Some clones are missing from TCRdb's copy, which holds only in-frame ones; the method was immunoSEQ multiplex PCR. V and J calls and clone size follow that table, whereas D and trimming were derived from the DNA. The sample has around 300,000 clones, 80% to 90% seen once.

The chain couples TRBV6-1 to TRBJ2-7; 7 bases are a match to TRBD2. The sequence was obtained from a man aged 45-65 years with active or convalescent COVID-19. Sample: peripheral blood. Here the CDR3 DNA reads TGTGCCAGCAGTGAAGCCGAGGGGCCGGGGGGCGAGCAGTACTTC. Protein product: CASSEAEGPGGEQYF.